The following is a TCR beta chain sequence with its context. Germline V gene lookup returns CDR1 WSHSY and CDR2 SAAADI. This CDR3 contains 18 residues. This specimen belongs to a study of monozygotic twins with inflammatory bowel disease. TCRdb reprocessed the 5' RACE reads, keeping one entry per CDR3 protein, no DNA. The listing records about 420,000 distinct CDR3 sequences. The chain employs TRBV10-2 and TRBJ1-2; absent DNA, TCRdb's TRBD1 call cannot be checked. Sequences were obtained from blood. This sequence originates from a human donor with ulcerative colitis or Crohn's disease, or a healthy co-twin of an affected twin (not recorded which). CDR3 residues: CASSEDMEGAAQNYGYTF.